The rows below give T cell receptor beta chains drawn from one sample of a study of blood T cell repertoires in COVID-19. Repertoires were generated with immunoSEQ multiplex PCR, while TCRdb's copy carries only in-frame clones and drops some. The sample contains 150,000 to 200,000 clones, under 80% of which appear only once. Source material: peripheral blood. The receptor set was obtained from a woman of 80 years or more with acute or convalescent COVID-19. Each CDR3 is given with its conserved first and last residue. D genes are given only for firm matches. The size entry is marked missing in some rows and otherwise reads once, few, many or a size class.

abundance,v_gene,d_gene,len,j_gene,CDR3aa,CDR3nt
.,TRBV6-6,.,13,TRBJ2-7,CASSYGSTYEQYF,TGTGCCAGCAGTTACGGCTCCACCTACGAGCAGTACTTC
.,TRBV27,TRBD1,13,TRBJ2-1,CASSPDRGNEQFF,TGTGCCAGCAGTCCGGACAGGGGCAATGAGCAGTTCTTC
.,TRBV3-1/TRBV3-2,.,14,TRBJ1-4,CASSVTGVPEKLFF,TGTGCCAGCAGCGTTACGGGGGTCCCTGAAAAACTGTTTTTT
.,TRBV5-4,TRBD2,15,TRBJ2-3,CASTSSGTLRDTQYF,TGTGCCAGCACCTCTAGCGGGACCCTACGAGATACGCAGTATTTT
.,TRBV19,.,13,TRBJ2-2,CASSLTGARELFF,TGTGCCAGTAGCCTGACAGGAGCAAGGGAGCTGTTTTTT
.,TRBV19,.,16,TRBJ2-2,CASSIQPGVGAGELFF,TGTGCCAGTAGTATCCAGCCCGGGGTCGGGGCCGGGGAGCTGTTTTTT
.,TRBV4-1,TRBD1,15,TRBJ1-6,CASSQGQGGNSPLHF,TGCGCCAGCAGCCAAGGACAGGGCGGTAATTCACCCCTCCACTTT
.,TRBV5-1,TRBD1,17,TRBJ1-2,CASSLGFLGQTTYGYTF,TGCGCCAGCAGCTTGGGGTTCTTGGGACAGACCACCTATGGCTACACCTTC
few,TRBV9,TRBD2,15,TRBJ2-1,CASSRLAGGPGEQFF,TGTGCCAGCAGCCGACTAGCGGGAGGGCCAGGTGAGCAGTTCTTC
.,TRBV9,TRBD2,16,TRBJ2-2,CASSLSGRGGTGELFF,TGTGCCAGCAGCCTTAGCGGGAGGGGGGGCACCGGGGAGCTGTTTTTT
.,TRBV7-8,TRBD1,15,TRBJ2-2,CASSLLPGGTGELFF,TGTGCCAGCAGCTTACTACCAGGGGGCACCGGGGAGCTGTTTTTT
.,TRBV4-2,TRBD2,16,TRBJ2-7,CASSQASLAGRGEQYF,TGTGCCAGCAGCCAAGCAAGTCTAGCGGGAAGGGGCGAGCAGTACTTC
few,TRBV3-1/TRBV3-2,TRBD2,16,TRBJ2-5,CASSRSSGSNGKTQYF,TGTGCCAGCAGCCGATCGAGCGGGAGCAACGGAAAGACCCAGTACTTC
.,TRBV7-8,.,15,TRBJ2-3,CASSGVRRRTDTQYF,TGTGCCAGCAGCGGTGTGCGACGGAGAACAGATACGCAGTATTTT
.,TRBV6-2/TRBV6-3,.,12,TRBJ1-1,CASSLFNTEAFF,TGTGCCAGCAGTTTATTCAACACTGAAGCTTTCTTT
.,TRBV2,.,15,TRBJ2-1,CASSAFWTGVNEQFF,TGTGCCAGCAGTGCCTTTTGGACTGGGGTCAATGAGCAGTTCTTC
.,TRBV6-5,.,13,TRBJ2-3,CASSSNRVGMQYF,TGTGCCAGCAGTTCCAACAGGGTCGGAATGCAGTATTTT
.,TRBV4-3,TRBD2,19,TRBJ2-3,CASSQEMGLAGGYTDTQYF,TGCGCCAGCAGCCAAGAAATGGGGCTAGCGGGAGGGTACACAGATACGCAGTATTTT
.,TRBV30,.,11,TRBJ2-7,CARGLAYEQYF,TGTGCCCGTGGACTTGCCTACGAGCAGTACTTC
many,TRBV10-3,.,13,TRBJ2-7,CATMGRVEYEQYF,TGTGCCACCATGGGCAGGGTGGAATACGAGCAGTACTTC
.,TRBV5-1,TRBD2,16,TRBJ2-1,CASSLSGLAGYNEQFF,TGCGCCAGCAGCTTATCGGGACTAGCGGGTTATAATGAGCAGTTCTTC
.,TRBV27,.,14,TRBJ1-1,CASSFRRLNTEAFF,TGTGCCAGCAGTTTCCGCAGATTGAACACTGAAGCTTTCTTT
.,TRBV28,TRBD2,23,TRBJ2-2,CASTLSGIWPGTSGSSNTGELFF,TGTGCCAGCACTTTGTCCGGAATTTGGCCCGGGACTAGCGGGAGTTCGAACACCGGGGAGCTGTTTTTT
.,TRBV10-1,.,13,TRBJ2-7,CATSSGSPGEQYF,TGCGCCACCTCGAGCGGCAGTCCGGGCGAGCAGTACTTC
.,TRBV5-1,TRBD2,15,TRBJ2-1,CASASGGGTYNEQFF,TGCGCCAGCGCAAGCGGGGGTGGGACCTACAATGAGCAGTTCTTC
.,TRBV2,.,14,TRBJ2-2,CASMDSRNTGELFF,TGTGCCAGCATGGACAGCCGGAACACCGGGGAGCTGTTTTTT
.,TRBV9,.,14,TRBJ1-3,CASSAQILGNTIYF,TGTGCCAGCAGCGCACAGATTCTGGGAAACACCATATATTTT
.,TRBV27,.,14,TRBJ1-1,CASSLGQPGTEAFF,TGTGCCAGCAGCCTGGGGCAACCCGGGACTGAAGCTTTCTTT
.,TRBV3-1/TRBV3-2,TRBD2,15,TRBJ2-1,CASSLLAGLYNEQFF,TGTGCCAGCAGCCTACTAGCGGGGCTATACAATGAGCAGTTCTTC